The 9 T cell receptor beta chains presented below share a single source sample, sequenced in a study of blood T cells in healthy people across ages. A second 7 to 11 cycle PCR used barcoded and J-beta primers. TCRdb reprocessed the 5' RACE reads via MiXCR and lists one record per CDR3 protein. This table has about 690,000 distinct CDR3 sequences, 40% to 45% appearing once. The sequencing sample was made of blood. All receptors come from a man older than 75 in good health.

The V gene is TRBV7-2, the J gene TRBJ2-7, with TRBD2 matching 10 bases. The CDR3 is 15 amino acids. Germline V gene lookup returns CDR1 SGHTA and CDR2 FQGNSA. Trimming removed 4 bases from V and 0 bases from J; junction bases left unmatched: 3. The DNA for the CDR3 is TGTGCCAGCAGCTCGGGACTAGCGTTCTCCTACGAGCAGTACTTC. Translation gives CASSSGLAFSYEQYF.

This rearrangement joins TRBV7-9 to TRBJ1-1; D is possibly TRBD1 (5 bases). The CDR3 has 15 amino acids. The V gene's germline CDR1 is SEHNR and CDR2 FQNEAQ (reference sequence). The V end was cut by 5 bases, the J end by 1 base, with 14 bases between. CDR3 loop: CASSPRPGPNTEAFF. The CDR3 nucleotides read TGTGCCAGCAGCCCAAGGCCAGGGCCGAACACTGAAGCTTTCTTT.

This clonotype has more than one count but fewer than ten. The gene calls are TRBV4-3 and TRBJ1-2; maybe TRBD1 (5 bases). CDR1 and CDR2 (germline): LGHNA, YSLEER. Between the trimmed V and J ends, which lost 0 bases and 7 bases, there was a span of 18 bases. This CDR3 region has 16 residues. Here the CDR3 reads CASSQEVGTSVFGYTF. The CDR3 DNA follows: TGCGCCAGCAGCCAAGAGGTCGGGACGTCGGTGTTTGGCTACACCTTC.

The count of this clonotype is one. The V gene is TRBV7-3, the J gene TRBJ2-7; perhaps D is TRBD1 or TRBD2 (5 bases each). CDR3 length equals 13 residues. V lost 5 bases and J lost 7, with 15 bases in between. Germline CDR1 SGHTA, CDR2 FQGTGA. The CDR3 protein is CASSPGPPLEQYF. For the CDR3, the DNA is TGTGCCAGCAGCCCGGGACCGCCTTTGGAGCAGTACTTC.

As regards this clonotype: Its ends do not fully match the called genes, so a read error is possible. The CDR3 is CASGDRRLNCGYTF. DNA for the CDR3: TGTGCCAGCGGCGACAGAAGATTAAACTGTGGCTACACCTTC. This chain joins TRBV6-2 or TRBV6-3 and TRBJ1-2; a possible D gene is TRBD1 (5 bases). CDR3 length: 14 residues. The germline gives CDR1 MNHEY, CDR2 SVGEGT.

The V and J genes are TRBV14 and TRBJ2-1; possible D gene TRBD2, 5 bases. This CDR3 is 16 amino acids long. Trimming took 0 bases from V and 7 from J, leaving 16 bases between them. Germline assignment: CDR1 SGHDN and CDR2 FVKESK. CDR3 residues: CASSQDPHGKTNEQFF. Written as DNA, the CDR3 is TGTGCCAGCAGCCAAGATCCCCACGGGAAAACAAATGAGCAGTTCTTC.

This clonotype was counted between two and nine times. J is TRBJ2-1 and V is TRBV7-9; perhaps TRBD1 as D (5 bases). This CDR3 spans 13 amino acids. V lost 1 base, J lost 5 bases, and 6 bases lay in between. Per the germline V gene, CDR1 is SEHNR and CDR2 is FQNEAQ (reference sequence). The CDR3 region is CASSLGGHNEQFF. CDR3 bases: TGTGCCAGCAGCTTAGGGGGCCACAATGAGCAGTTCTTC.

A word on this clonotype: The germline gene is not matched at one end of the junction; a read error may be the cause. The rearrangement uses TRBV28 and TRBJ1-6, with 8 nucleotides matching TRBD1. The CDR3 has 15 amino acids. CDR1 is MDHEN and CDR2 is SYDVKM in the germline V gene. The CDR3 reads CAGTGQGADNSPPHF. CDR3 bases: TGTGCCGGCACTGGGCAGGGGGCGGATAATTCACCCCCCCACTTT.

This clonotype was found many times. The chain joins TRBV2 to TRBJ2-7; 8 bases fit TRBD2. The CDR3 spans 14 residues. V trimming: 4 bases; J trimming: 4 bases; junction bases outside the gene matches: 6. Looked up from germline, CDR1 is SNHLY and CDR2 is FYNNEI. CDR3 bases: TGTGCCAGCAGTGGGACTAGCTTGGATTACGAGCAGTACTTC. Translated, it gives CASSGTSLDYEQYF.